A single sample is the source of the 10 T cell receptor beta chains below, sequenced in a study of T-cell memory formation after mild COVID-19. TCRdb re-called the 5' RACE reads through MiXCR, storing one row per CDR3 protein. The sample comprises roughly 600,000 distinct CDR3 sequences, approximately 19% of which are singletons, and 9.5% to 15% rests with the top ten. Sequencing input: PBMCs or a T cell subset sorted from them (not recorded which). The receptors stem from an adult woman who had mild COVID-19 (a few samples of this study predate the infection). Cell type and time point are not known.

This clonotype was found a few times. The chain uses TRBV20-1 and TRBJ2-2; weak D call: TRBD2 (6 bases). Germline loops: CDR1 DFQATT, CDR2 SNEGSKA (reference sequence). The CDR3 loop spans 15 amino acids. Trimming took 4 bases from V and 5 from J, leaving 17 bases between them. The CDR3 coding sequence is TGCAGTGCTATGGGAGCGGAGGGTGGGACCGGGGAGCTGTTTTTT. Translation: CSAMGAEGGTGELFF.

In this sample, this clonotype turned up a few times. The rearrangement uses TRBV7-2 and TRBJ1-2, with a possible D match to TRBD1 (6 bases). Per the germline V gene, CDR1 is SGHTA and CDR2 is FQGNSA. The CDR3 is made up of 15 amino acids. Trimming cost V 4 bases and J 2 bases, with 14 bases left between them. CDR3 coding DNA: TGTGCCAGCAGCTCGAGTGGACAGTCCAACTATGGCTACACCTTC. The encoded protein is CASSSSGQSNYGYTF.

The V call is TRBV11-3, the J call TRBJ2-3; the D is unclear. Germline loops: CDR1 SGHNT, CDR2 YENEEA. Trimming removed 5 bases at V and 0 bases at J, with 9 bases between. The CDR3 has 14 amino acids. CDR3 residues: CASSPWESTDTQYF. DNA for the CDR3: TGTGCCAGCAGCCCCTGGGAAAGCACAGATACGCAGTATTTT. Looking up the rest from reference TRBV11-3 and TRBJ2-3 gives the full variable domain: EAGVVQSPRYKIIEKKQPVAFWCNPISGHNTLYWYLQNLGQGPELLIRYENEEAVDDSQLPKDRFSAERLKGVDSTLKIQPAELGDSAVYLCASSPWESTDTQYFGPGTRLTVL.

This clonotype was observed a few times. The chain carries TRBV4-3 and TRBJ1-1; 7 nucleotides agree with TRBD1. Germline lookup yields CDR1 LGHNA and CDR2 YSLEER. This CDR3 is built from 14 residues. Trimming removed 0 bases from V and 5 bases from J; junction bases left unmatched: 3. CDR3 amino acids: CASSQDIRGTEAFF. The CDR3 coding sequence is TGCGCCAGCAGCCAAGATATCAGGGGGACTGAAGCTTTCTTT.

The chain joins TRBV5-1 to TRBJ2-2, with TRBD1 as a possible D gene (5 bases). Per the germline V gene, CDR1 is SGHRS and CDR2 is YFSETQ. The CDR3 spans 15 residues. V was clipped by 3 bases and J by 4 bases, with 13 bases between them. This CDR3 reads CASSYFDRATGELFF. The CDR3, as DNA: TGCGCCAGCAGCTACTTTGACAGAGCCACCGGGGAGCTGTTTTTT.

In its sample, this clonotype was seen a few times. The J gene is TRBJ1-1, the V gene TRBV4-2; a weak D match, TRBD1 (6 bases). The CDR3 spans 16 residues. Deletions cut 4 bases from V and 3 bases from J, with 18 bases between. Germline V gene lookup returns CDR1 LGHNA and CDR2 YNFKEQ. DNA of the CDR3: TGTGCCAGCAGCCGTAGGACAGTCCGGGGGGACACTGAAGCTTTCTTT. Protein: CASSRRTVRGDTEAFF.

This clonotype was counted at least ten times. The rearrangement links TRBV24-1 to TRBJ2-3; D may be TRBD1 or TRBD2 (5 bases each). V was pared by 7 bases and J by 6 bases, with 19 bases between. This CDR3 has 15 residues. The germline V gene encodes CDR1 KGHDR and CDR2 SFDVKD. The chain's CDR3 is CATSHRDGVEDTQYF. DNA for the CDR3: TGTGCCACCAGCCACCGGGACGGTGTTGAGGATACGCAGTATTTT.

The rearrangement links TRBV7-9 to TRBJ1-3; a possible D gene is TRBD1 (6 bases). The CDR3 has 18 amino acids. The ends were cut back, 2 bases at V and 3 bases at J, with 20 bases in the middle. Germline loops: CDR1 SEHNR, CDR2 FQNEAQ (reference sequence). The CDR3 is CASSLYGSQGLFGNTIYF. CDR3 coding DNA: TGTGCCAGCAGCTTATACGGGAGCCAGGGGCTCTTTGGAAACACCATATATTTT.

This clonotype was picked up many times. The chain joins TRBV24-1 to TRBJ2-3, with a tentative D call TRBD1 (7 bases). In germline, CDR1 is KGHDR, CDR2 SFDVKD. The V end lost 2 bases, the J end lost 5 bases, and 16 bases lay between the germline ends. The CDR3 is 16 amino acids. This chain's CDR3 is CATSDSAGQRRDTQYF. CDR3 nucleotides: TGTGCCACCAGTGATTCGGCGGGACAGAGGAGAGATACGCAGTATTTT.

J is TRBJ2-5 and V is TRBV7-9; 15 nucleotides agree with TRBD2. Germline assignment: CDR1 SEHNR and CDR2 FQNEAQ (reference sequence). The ends lost 5 bases at V and 6 bases at J; junction bases unmatched: 7. This CDR3 has 16 amino acids. This CDR3 is CASSQAGTSGRKTQYF. The CDR3 nucleotides read TGTGCCAGCAGCCAGGCCGGGACTAGCGGGAGGAAGACCCAGTACTTC. Variable domain in full (rest from reference TRBV7-9 and TRBJ2-5): DTGVSQNPRHKITKRGQNVTFRCDPISEHNRLYWYRQTLGQGPEFLTYFQNEAQLEKSRLLSDRFSAERPKGSFSTLEIQRTEQGDSAMYLCASSQAGTSGRKTQYFGPGTRLLVL.